These 31 T cell receptor beta chains were sequenced from one sample in a study of T cell responses to AZD1222 COVID-19 vaccine. TCRdb's table, derived via immunoSEQ multiplex PCR, lists solely in-frame clones and lacks some. This table has roughly 110,000 clones, nearly 90% appearing once. Specimen: peripheral blood, collected 28 days after the second AZD1222 dose. These receptors were obtained from an adult who received the AZD1222 COVID-19 vaccine.

V usage is TRBV29-1 and J usage is TRBJ1-6; a weak D match, TRBD1 (6 bases). CDR1 and CDR2 from the germline V gene are SQVTM and ANQGSEA. V was shortened by 0 bases and J by 6 bases, with 24 bases between the two germline ends. The CDR3 has 19 amino acids. CDR3 sequence reads: CSVEDPPTGGQRFNSPLHF. The CDR3 coding sequence is TGCAGCGTTGAAGACCCCCCCACTGGGGGGCAGAGGTTTAATTCACCCCTCCACTTT. Complete variable domain (other parts from reference TRBV29-1 and TRBJ1-6): SAVISQKPSRDICQRGTSLTIQCQVDSQVTMMFWYRQQPGQSLTLIATANQGSEATYESGFVIDKFPISRPNLTFSTLTVSNMSPEDSSIYLCSVEDPPTGGQRFNSPLHFGNGTRLTVT.

The V gene is TRBV7-9, the J gene TRBJ1-6; D is uncertain. The CDR3 is 15 residues long. V was trimmed by 5 bases and J by 1 base, leaving 9 bases between them. The germline V gene has CDR1 SEHNR and CDR2 FQNEAQ (reference sequence). The CDR3 reads CASSLLPSYNSPLHF. The CDR3 DNA sequence: TGTGCCAGCAGCCTCCTTCCTTCCTATAATTCACCCCTCCACTTT.

This chain connects TRBV19 to TRBJ2-2, with 7 bases fitting TRBD1. Germline assignment: CDR1 LNHDA and CDR2 SQIVND (reference sequence). V lost 3 bases to trimming and J lost 4 bases; unmatched junction nucleotides: 8. The CDR3 length is 16 residues. CDR3 coding DNA: TGTGCCAGTAGTATGGTGACAGGGTTGGGCACCGGGGAGCTGTTTTTT. Its protein product is CASSMVTGLGTGELFF.

The rearrangement uses TRBV7-9 and TRBJ2-1; D possibly corresponds to TRBD2 (6 bases). This CDR3 contains 16 residues. Germline V CDR1 and CDR2: SEHNR, FQNEAQ (reference sequence). The V gene lost 1 base and the J gene lost 0 bases, with 10 bases spanning the gap. The CDR3 nucleotides read TGTGCCAGCAGCTTAGACCGGAGGGCCTCCTACAATGAGCAGTTCTTC. It encodes CASSLDRRASYNEQFF.

This clone showed up just once. Its ends do not fully match the called genes, so a read error is possible. CDR3 in DNA: TGTGCCAGCAGTTTGGGCCCGGGGGCGCTTGGTCAGCCCCAGCATTTT. Translating it yields CASSLGPGALGQPQHF. V usage is TRBV5-6 and J usage is TRBJ1-5, with D perhaps TRBD1 (6 bases). CDR3 length: 16 amino acids. From germline, CDR1 is SGHDT and CDR2 YYEEEE.

This chain links TRBV19 with TRBJ2-3; no definite D call. CDR3 length: 14 residues. Germline-derived CDR1 and CDR2 are LNHDA and SQIVND (reference sequence). Trimming left V 7 bases short and J 2 bases short, with 13 bases between. In nucleotides, the CDR3 is TGTGCCAGTACCTCATTACCCTACACAGATACGCAGTATTTT. Amino acid sequence: CASTSLPYTDTQYF.

This sequence joins TRBV10-3 and TRBJ1-1, with 10 bases that match TRBD1. The V gene end was trimmed by 6 bases and the J gene end by 1 base; junction bases not matched to a gene: 2. CDR1 and CDR2 (germline): ENHRY, SYGVKD. The CDR3 totals 14 residues. CDR3 nucleotides: TGTGCCATCAGGGGGACAGGGGCGAACACTGAAGCTTTCTTT. This sequence encodes CAIRGTGANTEAFF.

Notes on this clone: One end of the junction does not line up with germline, which may come from a read error. This CDR3 is also generated by other DNA sequences in the sample. This rearrangement joins TRBV28 to TRBJ2-2; the match to TRBD1 covers 7 bases. Germline CDR1 is MDHEN and CDR2 is SYDVKM. The CDR3 length is 16 residues. CDR3 nucleotides: TGTGCCAGCAGTTTTTGGGGACAGTCCAACACTGGGGAGCTGTTTTTT. This gives the protein CASSFWGQSNTGELFF.

This sequence joins TRBV10-3 and TRBJ2-7; a weak D match, TRBD1 (6 bases). The CDR3 contains 16 residues. Trimming cost V 3 bases and J 1 base, with 16 bases left between them. Germline CDR1 and CDR2: ENHRY and SYGVKD. This chain's CDR3 is CAISEVSWDKSYEQYF. CDR3 in DNA: TGTGCCATCAGTGAAGTATCGTGGGACAAATCCTACGAGCAGTACTTC.

J is TRBJ1-2 and V is TRBV19, with 9 bases fitting TRBD1. The CDR3 is made up of 18 amino acids. J was trimmed by 7 bases and V by 5 bases; bases with no gene match: 20. Germline CDR1 reads LNHDA; CDR2 reads SQIVND (reference sequence). The DNA of the CDR3 is TGTGCCAGTAGTCAATCACAGGGGGCCTGGCTCTCTCAATTTGGCTACACCTTC. Its translation: CASSQSQGAWLSQFGYTF. Filled out from reference TRBV19 and TRBJ1-2, the complete variable domain reads DGGITQSPKYLFRKEGQNVTLSCEQNLNHDAMYWYRQDPGQGLRLIYYSQIVNDFQKGDIAEGYSVSREKKESFPLTVTSAQKNPTAFYLCASSQSQGAWLSQFGYTFGSGTRLTVV.

The chain couples TRBV3-1 (or the pseudogene TRBV3-2) to TRBJ1-1; D is unresolved. Germline CDR1 is LGHDT and CDR2 is YNNKEL (reference sequence). V lost 4 bases and J 1 base, leaving 16 bases between the germline ends. CDR3 length: 16 amino acids. The CDR3 here is CASSRGSSHTNTEAFF. As DNA, the CDR3 is TGTGCCAGCAGCCGCGGGAGTAGTCATACGAACACTGAAGCTTTCTTT.

J is TRBJ1-2 and V is TRBV18; D gene uncertain. This CDR3 is built from 13 residues. V was pared by 5 bases and J by 2 bases, with 9 bases between. Germline CDR1 is KGHSH and CDR2 is LQKENI. The CDR3 DNA reads TGTGCCAGCTCATCAGACCAGAACTATGGCTACACCTTC. It codes for CASSSDQNYGYTF.

The V gene is TRBV29-1, the J gene TRBJ1-2; D uncertain. This CDR3 has 11 amino acids. Trimming left V 4 bases short and J 4 bases short, with 7 bases between. Germline-derived CDR1 and CDR2 are SQVTM and ANQGSEA. Here the CDR3 DNA reads TGCAGCGTTGTTATGTCCTATGGCTACACCTTC. Translation gives CSVVMSYGYTF. The full variable domain, with the rest looked up from reference TRBV29-1 and TRBJ1-2, is SAVISQKPSRDICQRGTSLTIQCQVDSQVTMMFWYRQQPGQSLTLIATANQGSEATYESGFVIDKFPISRPNLTFSTLTVSNMSPEDSSIYLCSVVMSYGYTFGSGTRLTVV.

This clone was seen just once. The J gene is TRBJ2-6, the V gene TRBV6-1; D not resolved. Trimming pared 1 base from V and 1 base from J, leaving 2 bases between. CDR1 and CDR2 (germline): MNHNS, SASEGT. There are 14 residues in the CDR3. CDR3 coding DNA: TGTGCCAGCAGTGAAGGTTCTGGGGCCAACGTCCTGACTTTC. Its protein product is CASSEGSGANVLTF.

The CDR3 loop reads CAISERGVMSGGPEQFF. The CDR3 DNA is TGTGCCATCAGTGAGAGGGGGGTGATGTCAGGGGGACCTGAGCAGTTCTTC. The chain combines TRBV10-3 with TRBJ2-1, with a weak D call TRBD1 (7 bases). CDR3 length: 17 amino acids. CDR1 and CDR2 from the germline V gene are ENHRY and SYGVKD. With 2 bases removed from V and 9 bases from J, the gap between germline ends came to 23 bases.

The chain is built from TRBV4-1 and TRBJ2-7, with D maybe TRBD2 (5 bases). Trimming took 0 bases from V and 3 from J, leaving 12 bases between them. The CDR3 spans 15 residues. The V gene's germline CDR1 is MGHRA and CDR2 YSYEKL. The CDR3 reads CASSQDRGEYYEQYF. The CDR3 coding sequence is TGCGCCAGCAGCCAAGATCGGGGAGAATACTACGAGCAGTACTTC.

J is TRBJ1-5 and V is TRBV19; D is possibly TRBD1 (6 bases). There are 16 residues in the CDR3. Germline V gene lookup returns CDR1 LNHDA and CDR2 SQIVND (reference sequence). V was pared by 1 base and J by 4 bases, with 14 bases between. CDR3 residues: CASSIAGQGINQPQHF. CDR3 sequence (DNA): TGTGCCAGTAGTATAGCTGGGCAGGGGATAAATCAGCCCCAGCATTTT.

This chain uses TRBV5-1 with TRBJ2-7; D gene unclear. CDR3 size: 15 residues. The germline V and J ends were trimmed by 0 bases and 4 bases, with 14 bases remaining between them. Germline CDR1 SGHRS, CDR2 YFSETQ. The CDR3 nucleotides are TGCGCCAGCAGCTTGGGTGGAGCCAGAAGTTACGAGCAGTACTTC. Amino acids: CASSLGGARSYEQYF.

V gene TRBV27 combines with J gene TRBJ1-5; tentatively, D is TRBD1 (6 bases). Trimming pared 5 bases from V and 9 bases from J, leaving 29 bases between. The germline gives CDR1 MNHEY, CDR2 SMNVEV (reference sequence). The CDR3 totals 18 residues. CDR3 amino acids: CASSLLWDGGRGLAPQHF. In DNA, the CDR3 is TGTGCCAGCAGTCTCCTTTGGGACGGGGGGCGCGGGTTGGCGCCCCAGCATTTT.

V and J are TRBV5-1 and TRBJ2-2; D is unclear. Germline assignment: CDR1 SGHRS and CDR2 YFSETQ. The CDR3 runs to 14 residues. V was cut by 0 bases and J by 3 bases, with 6 bases left in between. The CDR3 is CASSLAGHTGELFF. DNA of the CDR3: TGCGCCAGCAGCTTGGCCGGGCACACCGGGGAGCTGTTTTTT.

This chain links TRBV6-5 with TRBJ2-7, with D perhaps matching TRBD1 (6 bases). CDR1 is MNHEY, CDR2 SVGAGI, per germline. The CDR3 spans 16 residues. V shed 2 bases and J shed 0 bases, with 14 bases lying between them. The CDR3 loop is CASSYLVRGYSYEQYF. CDR3 sequence (DNA): TGTGCCAGCAGTTACCTGGTCAGGGGCTACTCCTACGAGCAGTACTTC.

A remark on this clone: This CDR3 is also generated by other DNA sequences in the sample. This rearrangement joins TRBV30 to TRBJ1-1; 7 nucleotides agree with TRBD1. V shed 0 bases, J shed 3 bases, and the junction held 1 base outside the gene matches. This CDR3 contains 13 residues. Germline V gene data show CDR1 as GTSNPN and CDR2 as SVGIG (reference sequence). DNA of the CDR3: TGTGCCTGGAGTGTTCAGGGGGACACTGAAGCTTTCTTT. The encoded protein is CAWSVQGDTEAFF. Combining the CDR3 with reference TRBV30 and TRBJ1-1 gives the whole variable domain SQTIHQWPATLVQPVGSPLSLECTVEGTSNPNLYWYRQAAGRGLQLLFYSVGIGQISSEVPQNLSASRPQDRQFILSSKKLLLSDSGFYLCAWSVQGDTEAFFGQGTRLTVV.

The CDR3 bases are TGTGCCAGCAGCGTAGGACTGACCTACGAGCAGTACTTC. Protein: CASSVGLTYEQYF. V usage is TRBV3-1 (or the pseudogene TRBV3-2) and J usage is TRBJ2-7; the D gene is possibly TRBD2 (5 bases). Trimming took off 5 bases at V and 2 bases at J, with 10 bases between the two ends. CDR3 length: 13 residues. Germline V gene data show CDR1 as LGHDT and CDR2 as YNNKEL (reference sequence).

The V gene is TRBV6-5, the J gene TRBJ2-1; 12 bases fit TRBD2. CDR3 size: 15 residues. Germline V gene sequence: CDR1 MNHEY, CDR2 SVGAGI. V was clipped by 7 bases and J by 6 bases; unmatched bases: 7. The CDR3 DNA sequence: TGTGCCAGCAAACGCTCGGGACTAGCGGGCAATGAGCAGTTCTTC. Residues: CASKRSGLAGNEQFF.

The J gene is TRBJ2-2, the V gene TRBV19, with 15 positions matching TRBD2. The trim removed 5 bases at V and 1 base at J, leaving 8 bases unmatched. The CDR3 has 19 residues. Looked up from germline, CDR1 is LNHDA and CDR2 is SQIVND (reference sequence). The CDR3 DNA sequence: TGTGCCAGTAGTCCGGGACTAGCGGGGGGATACGTGAACACCGGGGAGCTGTTTTTT. Translation gives CASSPGLAGGYVNTGELFF.

The CDR3 loop reads CASSEGYGGQHF. The CDR3 nucleotides read TGTGCCAGCAGTGAAGGGTATGGGGGCCAGCATTTT. The gene calls are TRBV2 and TRBJ1-5; tentative D call: TRBD1 (5 bases). This CDR3 is 12 amino acids long. V lost 1 base, J lost 12 bases, and 10 bases lay in between. Germline CDR1 is SNHLY and CDR2 is FYNNEI. The whole variable domain, remainder taken from reference TRBV2 and TRBJ1-5, is EPEVTQTPSHQVTQMGQEVILRCVPISNHLYFYWYRQILGQKVEFLVSFYNNEISEKSEIFDDQFSVERPDGSNFTLKIRSTKLEDSAMYFCASSEGYGGQHFGDGTRLSIL.

The chain combines TRBV29-1 with TRBJ1-5; TRBD1 agrees at 9 bases. Germline lookup yields CDR1 SQVTM and CDR2 ANQGSEA. The CDR3 spans 13 residues. The ends lost 4 bases at V and 7 bases at J; junction bases unmatched: 5. CDR3 sequence reads: CSVGDRAGQPQHF. The CDR3 nucleotides read TGCAGCGTTGGGGACAGGGCGGGCCAGCCCCAGCATTTT.

The chain is built from TRBV28 and TRBJ1-6; no firm D call. The CDR3 consists of 12 residues. Germline V lookup: CDR1 MDHEN, CDR2 SYDVKM. Trimming took 5 bases from V and 9 from J, leaving 8 bases between them. As DNA, the CDR3 is TGTGCCAGCAGTGAAGGGTTTTCACCCCTCCACTTT. Amino acid sequence: CASSEGFSPLHF.

The chain is built from TRBV19 and TRBJ2-1, with 9 bases fitting TRBD2. With V trimmed by 7 bases and J by 5 bases, 9 bases remained unmatched. The CDR3 runs to 15 residues. Germline-derived CDR1 and CDR2 are LNHDA and SQIVND (reference sequence). DNA for the CDR3: TGTGCCAGTACCCTCGTTCTAGCGGGGAACAATGAGCAGTTCTTC. Translation: CASTLVLAGNNEQFF.

This chain connects TRBV3-1 (or the pseudogene TRBV3-2) to TRBJ1-4, with D unclear. There are 16 residues in the CDR3. Trimming left V 0 bases short and J 6 bases short, with 14 bases between. The V gene's germline CDR1 is LGHDT and CDR2 YNNKEL (reference sequence). The CDR3 nucleotides read TGTGCCAGCAGCCAAGATGGGCCTCGATGGGATGAAAAACTGTTTTTT. Encoded protein: CASSQDGPRWDEKLFF.

The chain combines TRBV25-1 with TRBJ2-3, with 7 bases lining up with TRBD1. After removal of 0 bases from V and 3 bases from J, the junction contained 9 bases not matched to a gene. Germline CDR1 reads MGHDK; CDR2 reads SYGVNS. The CDR3 totals 17 residues. CDR3 sequence (DNA): TGTGCCAGCAGTGAATATATGGGGACAGTGAGGACAGATACGCAGTATTTT. Translating it yields CASSEYMGTVRTDTQYF.